Shown below are 15 T cell receptor beta chains from a single sample sequenced in a study of T cell responses to AZD1222 COVID-19 vaccine. TCRdb's table, derived via immunoSEQ multiplex PCR, lists solely in-frame clones and lacks some. The profile covers some 150,000 clones, with about nine tenths appearing a single time and 3% to 3.5% taken by the ten largest. The sequences come from peripheral blood, collected on day 0 of AZD1222 vaccination. These receptors all stem from an adult in good health.

V usage is TRBV6-5 and J usage is TRBJ1-1, with D perhaps matching TRBD1 (6 bases). In germline, CDR1 is MNHEY, CDR2 SVGAGI. The V end was cut by 8 bases, the J end by 0 bases, with 10 bases between. This CDR3 is built from 13 residues. In nucleotides, the CDR3 is TGTGCCAGCTCGGACAGTTTGAACACTGAAGCTTTCTTT. This gives the protein CASSDSLNTEAFF.

The chain is built from TRBV6-2 or TRBV6-3 and TRBJ1-1; perhaps TRBD1 as D (6 bases). Trimming left V 6 bases short and J 4 bases short, with 21 bases between. The germline V gene encodes CDR1 MNHEY and CDR2 SVGEGT. CDR3 length equals 16 residues. In DNA, the CDR3 is TGTGCCAGCAGCCCAATAGGCCGCACGGGGGCCACTGAAGCTTTCTTT. This translates into CASSPIGRTGATEAFF.

The chain employs TRBV7-3 and TRBJ2-5; no reliable D call. Between the trimmed V and J ends, which lost 3 bases and 1 base, there was a span of 6 bases. This CDR3 is 13 amino acids long. Germline CDR1 and CDR2: SGHTA and FQGTGA. CDR3 sequence reads: CASSFRPQETQYF. In DNA form, the CDR3 reads TGTGCCAGCAGCTTCAGACCCCAAGAGACCCAGTACTTC.

The V gene is TRBV7-2, the J gene TRBJ2-7; 7 bases map to TRBD1. The germline V gene encodes CDR1 SGHTA and CDR2 FQGNSA. CDR3 length: 15 residues. V gave up 1 base and J gave up 4 bases; unmatched junction bases: 7. This chain's CDR3 is CASSLVQGESYEQYF. The CDR3 bases are TGTGCCAGCAGCTTAGTCCAGGGGGAGTCATACGAGCAGTACTTC.

This rearrangement joins TRBV6-5 to TRBJ2-3; D is perhaps TRBD1 (5 bases). V lost 8 bases and J lost 5, with 17 bases in between. The CDR3 runs to 14 residues. Germline V gene data show CDR1 as MNHEY and CDR2 as SVGAGI. CDR3 DNA: TGTGCCAGCGTAAGTGGGGCCCTAGGAGATACGCAGTATTTT. Amino acid sequence: CASVSGALGDTQYF.

This clone was recorded once. This sequence joins TRBV19 and TRBJ2-3; TRBD2 aligns across 10 bases. J lost 3 bases, V lost 9 bases, and 6 bases had no gene match. This CDR3 is 14 amino acids long. The V gene's germline CDR1 is LNHDA and CDR2 SQIVND (reference sequence). This CDR3 reads CASRQGLATDTQYF. In DNA form, the CDR3 reads TGTGCCAGCAGACAGGGACTAGCGACAGATACGCAGTATTTT.

This chain connects TRBV25-1 to TRBJ2-1; 10 bases align to TRBD1. Germline loops: CDR1 MGHDK, CDR2 SYGVNS. V dropped 5 bases and J dropped 2; count of bases not matched to a gene: 6. The CDR3 has 16 amino acids. CDR3 in amino acids: CASSPYGTGAYNEQFF. CDR3 DNA: TGTGCCAGCAGTCCCTATGGGACAGGGGCCTACAATGAGCAGTTCTTC.

A single count supports this clone. The rearrangement joins TRBV11-2 to TRBJ2-7, with D unresolved. The CDR3 extends over 14 amino acids. Germline V lookup: CDR1 SGHAT, CDR2 FQNNGV. Trimming stripped 3 bases from V and 7 bases from J, with 16 bases between. CDR3 loop: CASSFGQAFSEQYF. CDR3 coding DNA: TGTGCCAGCAGCTTCGGGCAGGCGTTCTCAGAGCAGTACTTC.

This sequence joins TRBV18 and TRBJ2-7; 12 bases fit TRBD1. Germline V gene data show CDR1 as KGHSH and CDR2 as LQKENI. This CDR3 is built from 14 residues. The J segment lost 5 bases and the V segment lost 3 bases, leaving 2 bases of the junction unmatched. Here the CDR3 reads CASSPGQGADEQYF. The CDR3 bases are TGTGCCAGCTCACCGGGACAGGGGGCCGACGAGCAGTACTTC.

This chain connects TRBV7-9 to TRBJ1-4; 9 bases are shared with TRBD1. This CDR3 spans 14 amino acids. CDR1 SEHNR and CDR2 FQNEAQ come from the germline V gene (reference sequence). V lost 5 bases, J lost 6 bases, and 4 bases stayed unmatched. CDR3 coding DNA: TGTGCCAGCAGCGTGGACAGGGGCCATGAAAAACTGTTTTTT. Protein sequence: CASSVDRGHEKLFF.

This clone came up a few times. V gene TRBV29-1 combines with J gene TRBJ2-1; D perhaps matches TRBD1 (6 bases). Trimming took 0 bases from V and 0 from J, leaving 18 bases between them. CDR1 and CDR2 (germline): SQVTM, ANQGSEA. The CDR3 is 18 residues long. The DNA of the CDR3 is TGCAGCGTTGAAGATATACAGGGAGTCGGAACCTCCTACAATGAGCAGTTCTTC. Amino acid sequence: CSVEDIQGVGTSYNEQFF.

The CDR3 is CASSWEGQPQHF. The CDR3 DNA reads as TGTGCCAGCAGCTGGGAGGGTCAGCCCCAGCATTTT. The V call is TRBV7-2, the J call TRBJ1-5; D gene unclear. The CDR3 length is 12 residues. The V gene lost 4 bases and the J gene lost 6 bases, with 7 bases spanning the gap. CDR1 and CDR2 from the germline V gene are SGHTA and FQGNSA. The full variable domain, its missing parts supplied by reference TRBV7-2 and TRBJ1-5, is GAGVSQSPSNKVTEKGKDVELRCDPISGHTALYWYRQSLGQGLEFLIYFQGNSAPDKSGLPSDRFSAERTGGSVSTLTIQRTQQEDSAVYLCASSWEGQPQHFGDGTRLSIL.

The V gene is TRBV9, the J gene TRBJ2-7, with D possibly being TRBD2 (5 bases). The CDR3 runs to 15 residues. Germline loops: CDR1 SGDLS, CDR2 YYNGEE. V was cut by 4 bases and J by 0 bases, with 14 bases left in between. CDR3 in amino acids: CASSPRSGGSYEQYF. DNA of the CDR3: TGTGCCAGCAGCCCCCGGAGCGGTGGCTCCTACGAGCAGTACTTC.

This sequence joins TRBV5-5 and TRBJ1-2; TRBD1 might be the D (6 bases). This CDR3 region has 14 residues. The ends were cut back, 1 base at V and 2 bases at J, with 9 bases in the middle. CDR1 and CDR2 from the germline V gene are SGHKS and YYEKEE (reference sequence). Written as DNA, the CDR3 is TGTGCCAGCAGCTTGTTCGGGGGCAACTATGGCTACACCTTC. It is translated as CASSLFGGNYGYTF.

The V call is TRBV20-1, the J call TRBJ1-5, with D unresolved. The V gene lost 3 bases and the J gene lost 0 bases, with 9 bases spanning the gap. The CDR3 loop spans 14 amino acids. Germline CDR1 and CDR2: DFQATT and SNEGSKA (reference sequence). CDR3 protein: CSASPGVSNQPQHF. The CDR3 region has the DNA TGCAGTGCTAGTCCAGGAGTTAGCAATCAGCCCCAGCATTTT.